These 28 T cell receptor beta chains were sequenced from one sample in a study of cytomegalovirus exposure and HLA in healthy donors. Primers included in the PCR were 60 Vbeta and 13 Jbeta primers. Produced via immunoSEQ multiplex PCR; TCRdb's table is partial and in-frame only. This table holds 100,000 to 150,000 clones, 65% to 90% found once. Specimen: PBMCs. The receptor source for this set is a male donor in good health and CMV-seropositive.

CDR3 protein: CASSIGTRGETQYF. Written as DNA, the CDR3 is TGTGCCAGCAGCATCGGGACTCGAGGAGAGACCCAGTACTTC. The chain is built from TRBV27 and TRBJ2-5; D might be TRBD2 (6 bases). The V end lost 6 bases, the J end lost 4 bases, and 15 bases lay between the germline ends. Germline assignment: CDR1 MNHEY and CDR2 SMNVEV (reference sequence). This CDR3 spans 14 amino acids.

The chain links TRBV6-6 to TRBJ1-1; TRBD1 matches 10 bases. Germline-derived CDR1 and CDR2 are MNHNY and SVGAGI (reference sequence). The CDR3 runs 16 residues. V lost 0 bases and J lost 4; bases outside the gene matches: 5. The CDR3 DNA is TGTGCCAGCAGTTACTCGATCGGGGACAGGGGCACTGAAGCTTTCTTT. It translates to CASSYSIGDRGTEAFF.

The chain uses TRBV28 and TRBJ2-5, with 8 positions matching TRBD2. The CDR3 totals 11 residues. Per the germline V gene, CDR1 is MDHEN and CDR2 is SYDVKM. CDR3 DNA sequence: TGTGCTTGCCGGGGGGGGGAGACCCAGTACTTC. This encodes CACRGGETQYF.

The chain carries TRBV28 and TRBJ2-1; a weak D match, TRBD2 (6 bases). This CDR3 region has 15 residues. With 5 bases removed from V and 3 bases from J, the gap between germline ends came to 14 bases. Germline CDR1 reads MDHEN; CDR2 reads SYDVKM. DNA for the CDR3: TGTGCCAGCAGTCGAGTCCGGGAGATCTACAATGAGCAGTTCTTC. Its protein is CASSRVREIYNEQFF. Complete variable domain (other parts from reference TRBV28 and TRBJ2-1): DVKVTQSSRYLVKRTGEKVFLECVQDMDHENMFWYRQDPGLGLRLIYFSYDVKMKEKGDIPEGYSVSREKKERFSLILESASTNQTSMYLCASSRVREIYNEQFFGPGTRLTVL.

The CDR3 coding sequence is TGTGCCTCCCGACCGGGACAGGGAAGGAATGAGCAGTTCTTC. As protein: CASRPGQGRNEQFF. V and J are TRBV10-3 and TRBJ2-1, with 9 bases that match TRBD1. From germline, CDR1 is ENHRY and CDR2 SYGVKD. J lost 7 bases, V lost 11 bases, and 12 bases had no gene match. The CDR3 is 14 residues long.

On this clone itself: Other DNA sequences in this specimen translate into the identical CDR3. The chain couples TRBV7-2 to TRBJ2-2; 10 bases are shared with TRBD2. Per germline, CDR1 SGHTA and CDR2 FQGNSA. J was trimmed by 3 bases and V by 5 bases; bases with no gene match: 3. The CDR3 sequence is 15 residues long. The CDR3 DNA follows: TGTGCCAGCAGCCGGACTAGCGGATACACCGGGGAGCTGTTTTTT. Translated, it gives CASSRTSGYTGELFF.

J is TRBJ1-2 and V is TRBV5-4; 7 nucleotides match TRBD1. The V gene's germline CDR1 is SGHNT and CDR2 YYREEE (reference sequence). V was pared by 2 bases and J by 8 bases, with 12 bases of the junction left unmatched. The CDR3 runs 15 residues. CDR3: CASSFQGGAIDGYTF. CDR3 coding DNA: TGTGCCAGCAGCTTTCAGGGGGGCGCGATTGACGGCTACACCTTC.

CDR3 protein: CASSGRLAGYNEQFF. CDR3 in DNA: TGTGCCAGCAGTGGGAGACTAGCGGGGTACAATGAGCAGTTCTTC. J is TRBJ2-1 and V is TRBV25-1; 11 nucleotides line up with TRBD2. The ends lost 4 bases at V and 4 bases at J; junction bases unmatched: 3. CDR3 length: 15 residues. Per germline, CDR1 MGHDK and CDR2 SYGVNS.

The chain employs TRBV5-1 and TRBJ2-7, with D perhaps TRBD2 (5 bases). V was clipped by 0 bases and J by 5 bases, with 12 bases between them. CDR1 SGHRS and CDR2 YFSETQ come from the germline V gene. The CDR3 consists of 14 residues. CDR3 nucleotide sequence: TGCGCCAGCAGCTTGGCGGCAGGACTGGACGAGCAGTACTTC. Amino acids: CASSLAAGLDEQYF.

The chain employs TRBV28 and TRBJ2-7; D is undetermined. Germline loops: CDR1 MDHEN, CDR2 SYDVKM. V was trimmed by 3 bases and J by 7 bases, leaving 13 bases between them. This CDR3 region has 13 residues. The CDR3 loop reads CASSLMSTREQYF. The CDR3, as DNA: TGTGCCAGCAGTTTGATGTCAACGAGAGAGCAGTACTTC.

This clone came up a few times. The chain joins TRBV29-1 to TRBJ1-4; TRBD1 aligns across 10 bases. The CDR3 length is 15 residues. Germline-derived CDR1 and CDR2 are SQVTM and ANQGSEA. J gave up 3 bases and V 5 bases, and 6 bases lay outside the gene matches. In nucleotides, the CDR3 is TGCAGCGTTAGTGGGACAGGGGACTCTAATGAAAAACTGTTTTTT. Translated, it gives CSVSGTGDSNEKLFF.

As regards this clone: The junction and the germline gene differ at one end; a read error may be behind it. The chain uses TRBV11-3 and TRBJ2-3; 7 bases are shared with TRBD1. CDR3 size: 16 residues. Germline-derived CDR1 and CDR2 are SGHNT and YENEEA. This chain's CDR3 is CASRPPPGQYTDTQCF. The DNA of the CDR3 is TGTGCCAGCAGACCACCCCCGGGACAGTACACAGATACGCAGTGTTTT.

The rearrangement links TRBV10-3 to TRBJ2-5; maybe TRBD2 (6 bases). V shed 3 bases and J shed 5 bases, with 13 bases lying between them. The CDR3 is made up of 14 amino acids. The germline gives CDR1 ENHRY, CDR2 SYGVKD. CDR3 sequence (DNA): TGTGCCATCAGTGATGGGCGGGAAGGGGAGACCCAGTACTTC. Its translation: CAISDGREGETQYF.

The chain combines TRBV10-3 with TRBJ2-7; 8 bases agree with TRBD2. V gave up 4 bases and J gave up 6 bases; unmatched junction bases: 8. Per germline, CDR1 ENHRY and CDR2 SYGVKD. The CDR3 has 14 residues. The CDR3 region is CAISAGTSSVEQYF. CDR3 bases: TGTGCCATCAGTGCCGGGACTAGTAGCGTCGAGCAGTACTTC.

The chain recombines TRBV11-2 with TRBJ2-5; no reliable D call. This CDR3 is built from 14 residues. V was trimmed by 1 base and J by 3 bases, leaving 9 bases between them. The V gene's germline CDR1 is SGHAT and CDR2 FQNNGV. The CDR3 DNA reads as TGTGCCAGCAGCTTAGCTGGCCAGAAAGAGACCCAGTACTTC. This encodes CASSLAGQKETQYF.

This clone was seen just once. The chain employs TRBV7-3 and TRBJ2-1; D is uncertain. The CDR3 is made up of 11 amino acids. The V gene's germline CDR1 is SGHTA and CDR2 FQGTGA. V lost 4 bases, J lost 9 bases, and 7 bases lay in between. CDR3 sequence: CASSSTGEQFF. The CDR3 DNA reads TGTGCCAGCAGCTCCACGGGTGAGCAGTTCTTC.

The chain is built from TRBV28 and TRBJ2-5; the match to TRBD1 covers 9 bases. The DNA end is more similar to TRBJ2-7, so the J call may be wrong. This CDR3 has 16 residues. Germline CDR1 MDHEN, CDR2 SYDVKM. CDR3 loop: CASSSDLLQGAYEQYF. CDR3 bases: TGTGCCAGCAGTTCGGACCTATTACAGGGGGCGTACGAGCAGTACTTC.

This clone was seen a handful of times. The chain employs TRBV19 and TRBJ1-5; 8 nucleotides agree with TRBD1. There are 13 residues in the CDR3. With V trimmed by 9 bases and J by 3 bases, 4 bases remained unmatched. Germline V gives CDR1 LNHDA, CDR2 SQIVND (reference sequence). CDR3 sequence: CASLTGDNQPQHF. The CDR3 nucleotides are TGTGCCAGCTTGACAGGGGACAATCAGCCCCAGCATTTT.

The V gene is TRBV7-2, the J gene TRBJ1-5; 12 nucleotides agree with TRBD1. J gave up 11 bases and V 5 bases, and 7 bases lay outside the gene matches. CDR1 and CDR2 from the germline V gene are SGHTA and FQGNSA. CDR3 length equals 14 residues. The CDR3 DNA reads TGTGCCAGCAGCGGGACAGGGGGCAGTTGGGCCCAGCATTTT. This gives the protein CASSGTGGSWAQHF. The full variable domain, rest sourced from reference TRBV7-2 and TRBJ1-5, is GAGVSQSPSNKVTEKGKDVELRCDPISGHTALYWYRQSLGQGLEFLIYFQGNSAPDKSGLPSDRFSAERTGGSVSTLTIQRTQQEDSAVYLCASSGTGGSWAQHFGDGTRLSIL.

The sample holds one count of this clone. V usage is TRBV18 and J usage is TRBJ1-5; 9 nucleotides match TRBD1. The length of the CDR3 is 15 residues. J gave up 6 bases and V 2 bases, and 5 bases lay outside the gene matches. From germline, CDR1 is KGHSH and CDR2 LQKENI. The CDR3 DNA reads as TGTGCCAGCTCACCAGGGACAGGGAATATTCAGCCCCAGCATTTT. It yields the protein CASSPGTGNIQPQHF.

The chain links TRBV7-8 to TRBJ1-2; D not certain. Trimming stripped 5 bases from V and 1 base from J, with 17 bases between. This CDR3 spans 16 amino acids. In germline, CDR1 is SGHVS, CDR2 FQNEAQ. CDR3 region: CASSPPRQAYNYGYTF. The CDR3 DNA reads TGTGCCAGCAGCCCCCCCCGGCAGGCCTATAACTATGGCTACACCTTC. The full variable domain, with the rest looked up from reference TRBV7-8 and TRBJ1-2, is GAGVSQSPRYKVAKRGQDVALRCDPISGHVSLFWYQQALGQGPEFLTYFQNEAQLDKSGLPSDRFFAERPEGSVSTLKIQRTQQEDSAVYLCASSPPRQAYNYGYTFGSGTRLTVV.

This sequence joins TRBV6-1 and TRBJ2-3; possibly TRBD2 for D (5 bases). The CDR3 has 15 residues. CDR1 MNHNS and CDR2 SASEGT come from the germline V gene. The ends were cut back, 3 bases at V and 3 bases at J, with 13 bases in the middle. CDR3 sequence reads: CASSDRPTGTDTQYF. CDR3 coding DNA: TGTGCCAGCAGTGACCGGCCCACGGGGACAGATACGCAGTATTTT.

The J gene is TRBJ1-1, the V gene TRBV28; D uncertain. This CDR3 is built from 14 residues. Trimming stripped 4 bases from V and 11 bases from J, with 20 bases between. Germline V CDR1 and CDR2: MDHEN, SYDVKM. CDR3 in DNA: TGTGCCAGCAGTTGGAAAAGAGACAACCCGGGGGCTTTCTTT. Its protein product is CASSWKRDNPGAFF.

This chain links TRBV27 with TRBJ2-1; 11 bases are a match to TRBD1. CDR1 and CDR2 (germline): MNHEY, SMNVEV (reference sequence). V lost 7 bases to trimming and J lost 3 bases; unmatched junction nucleotides: 14. CDR3 length: 18 amino acids. The CDR3 DNA follows: TGTGCCAGCACTCCATTCTTCGGGGACAGGGGGGGCTACAATGAGCAGTTCTTC. Protein: CASTPFFGDRGGYNEQFF.

This chain links TRBV27 with TRBJ2-1; TRBD2 aligns across 7 bases. V lost 5 bases to trimming and J lost 3 bases; unmatched junction nucleotides: 7. This CDR3 contains 15 residues. Germline V gene lookup returns CDR1 MNHEY and CDR2 SMNVEV (reference sequence). In DNA, the CDR3 is TGTGCCAGCAGTCGCGGGAGAGGCAACTACAATGAGCAGTTCTTC. Translated, it gives CASSRGRGNYNEQFF.

This clone turned up a few times. The V call is TRBV27, the J call TRBJ2-1; TRBD1 might be the D (5 bases). In germline, CDR1 is MNHEY, CDR2 SMNVEV (reference sequence). V lost 2 bases, J lost 3 bases, and 8 bases lay in between. The CDR3 is 14 amino acids. CDR3 residues: CASSLGAGYNEQFF. CDR3 in DNA: TGTGCCAGCAGTTTAGGGGCAGGCTACAATGAGCAGTTCTTC.

This chain connects TRBV7-3 to TRBJ2-5, with 9 bases fitting TRBD1. The CDR3 totals 15 residues. Trimming took 3 bases from V and 1 from J; bases not matched to a gene: 3. Germline V gene sequence: CDR1 SGHTA, CDR2 FQGTGA. CDR3 nucleotides: TGTGCCAGCAGCTTCGACAGGGGGGCCCAAGAGACCCAGTACTTC. This gives the protein CASSFDRGAQETQYF.

The chain employs TRBV7-9 and TRBJ2-3; D may be TRBD2 (5 bases). The CDR3 loop spans 13 amino acids. The germline gives CDR1 SEHNR, CDR2 FQNEAQ (reference sequence). Trimming cost V 2 bases and J 4 bases, with 7 bases left between them. CDR3 in amino acids: CASSLSRADTQYF. In DNA form, the CDR3 reads TGTGCCAGCAGCTTATCGAGGGCAGATACGCAGTATTTT.